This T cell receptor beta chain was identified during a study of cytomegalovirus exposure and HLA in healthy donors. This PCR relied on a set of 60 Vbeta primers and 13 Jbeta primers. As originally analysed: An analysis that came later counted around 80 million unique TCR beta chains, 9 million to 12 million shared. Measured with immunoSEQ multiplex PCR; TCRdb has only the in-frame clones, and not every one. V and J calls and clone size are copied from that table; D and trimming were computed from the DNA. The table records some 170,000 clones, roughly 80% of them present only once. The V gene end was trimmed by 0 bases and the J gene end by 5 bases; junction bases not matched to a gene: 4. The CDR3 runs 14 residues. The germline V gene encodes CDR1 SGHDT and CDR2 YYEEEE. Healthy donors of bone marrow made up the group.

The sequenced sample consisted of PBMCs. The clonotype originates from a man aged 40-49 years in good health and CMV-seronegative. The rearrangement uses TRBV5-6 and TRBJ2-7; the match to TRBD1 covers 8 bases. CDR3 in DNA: TGTGCCAGCAGCTTGGGCAGGGGGCTTGACGAGCAGTACTTC. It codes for CASSLGRGLDEQYF.